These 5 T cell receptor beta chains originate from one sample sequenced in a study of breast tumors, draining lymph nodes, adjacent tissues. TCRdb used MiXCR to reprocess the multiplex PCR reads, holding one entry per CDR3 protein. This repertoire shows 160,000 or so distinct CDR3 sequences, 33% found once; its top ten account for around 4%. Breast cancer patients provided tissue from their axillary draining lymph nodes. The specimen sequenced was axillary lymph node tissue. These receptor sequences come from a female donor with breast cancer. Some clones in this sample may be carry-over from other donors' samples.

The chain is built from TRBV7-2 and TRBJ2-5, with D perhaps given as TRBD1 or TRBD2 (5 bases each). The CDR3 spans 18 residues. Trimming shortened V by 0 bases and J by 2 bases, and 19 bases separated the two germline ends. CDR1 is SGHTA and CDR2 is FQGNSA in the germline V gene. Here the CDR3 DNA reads TGTGCCAGCAGCTTAGCGGGGACGTGTCTCATCCCACAAGAGACCCAGTACTTC. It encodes CASSLAGTCLIPQETQYF.

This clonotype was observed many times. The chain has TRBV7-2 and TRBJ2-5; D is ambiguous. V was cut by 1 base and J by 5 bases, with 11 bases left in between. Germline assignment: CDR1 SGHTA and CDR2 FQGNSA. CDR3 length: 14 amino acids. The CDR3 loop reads CASSLDQLVETQYF. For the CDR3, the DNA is TGTGCCAGCAGCTTAGACCAGCTTGTGGAGACCCAGTACTTC. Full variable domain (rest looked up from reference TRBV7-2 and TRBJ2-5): GAGVSQSPSNKVTEKGKDVELRCDPISGHTALYWYRQSLGQGLEFLIYFQGNSAPDKSGLPSDRFSAERTGGSVSTLTIQRTQQEDSAVYLCASSLDQLVETQYFGPGTRLLVL.

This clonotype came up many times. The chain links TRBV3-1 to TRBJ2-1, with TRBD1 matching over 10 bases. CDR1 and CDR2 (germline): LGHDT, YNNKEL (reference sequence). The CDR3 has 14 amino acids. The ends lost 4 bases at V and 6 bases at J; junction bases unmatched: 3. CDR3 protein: CASSRQGAGNEQFF. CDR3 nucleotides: TGTGCCAGCAGCCGACAGGGGGCGGGCAATGAGCAGTTCTTC.

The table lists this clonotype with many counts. Here the CDR3 reads CASSLTSGKDIQYF. CDR3 nucleotides: TGTGCCAGCAGCCTGACTAGCGGGAAGGACATTCAGTACTTC. The chain is built from TRBV7-2 and TRBJ2-4, with TRBD2 matching 11 bases. This CDR3 region has 14 residues. Germline CDR1 and CDR2: SGHTA and FQGNSA. The J segment lost 8 bases and the V segment lost 5 bases, leaving 5 bases of the junction unmatched.

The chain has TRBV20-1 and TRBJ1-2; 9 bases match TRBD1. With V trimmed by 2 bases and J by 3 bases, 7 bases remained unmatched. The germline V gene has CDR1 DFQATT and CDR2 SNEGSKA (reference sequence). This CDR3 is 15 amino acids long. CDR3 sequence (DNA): TGCAGTGCTAGACCTAGGACAGGGGCCCACTATGGCTACACCTTC. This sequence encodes CSARPRTGAHYGYTF.